The clone carrying this TCR beta chain was found many times. Its antigen is as yet unknown. Ahead of thyroid surgery, no patient had received treatment of any kind. The data originate from a study of metastatic and nonmetastatic thyroid tumors. Study-wide context: Repertoire data that came from the blood and tumor or nodule tissue of malignant and benign thyroid patients were compared.

Trimming shortened V by 6 bases and J by 12 bases, and 15 bases separated the two germline ends. CDR3 length equals 11 residues. From germline, CDR1 is DFQATT and CDR2 SNEGSKA (reference sequence). Study results and caveats: A significant increase in TCR beta diversity was reportedly seen in malignant thyroid tumors relative to benign nodules, in blood and tumor.

In the original processing: A distant-metastasis classifier for papillary thyroid cancer was built using CDR3 differences across clinicopathological groups. Using MiXCR, TCRdb reanalyzed the PCR reads. TCRdb's processing, not the authors', yielded these V and J calls. The data show 30,000 to 40,000 clones, about 18% seen once. This chain connects TRBV20-1 to TRBJ2-1; D might be TRBD1 (5 bases). The sequencing input was blood. The sequence derives from a male donor with papillary thyroid cancer or a benign thyroid nodule (not recorded which). Some clones in this sample may be carry-over from other donors' samples. DNA for the CDR3: TGCAGTGCAGCTCCAGGGCTGCTGCAGTTCTTC. Its translation is CSAAPGLLQFF.